This T cell receptor beta chain comes out of a study of blood T cell repertoires in COVID-19. Participant ages covered roughly 18 to 89 years across 24 US areas. Recovery meant two consecutive negative NP/OP PCR tests, professional clearance, or resolved symptoms. As processed by the authors: Using reference gene primer amplification, nucleated cell counts were estimated. Here immunoSEQ multiplex PCR was the method, and the copy in TCRdb shows in-frame clones only, minus some. That table is the source of V, J and clone size, and D and trimming were worked out from the DNA. The data show about 270,000 clones, over 75% seen once. CDR3 size: 13 residues. V lost 8 bases and J lost 5; bases outside the gene matches: 4. Germline V CDR1 and CDR2: WSHSY, SAAADI.

The material sequenced was PBMCs or T cells enriched from blood (not recorded which). The sequence derives from a woman aged 18-29 years who had recovered from COVID-19. The rearrangement uses TRBV10-2 and TRBJ2-3; 10 bases line up with TRBD1. The CDR3 bases are TGCGCCAGCCGGACAGGGGGTGAAGATACGCAGTATTTT. It translates to CASRTGGEDTQYF.